This record looks at one T cell receptor beta chain sequence and its context. Its antigen has not been determined. No qualities accompany the bases; no much larger clone lies one base away. The donors were healthy, HIV-negative adults who had no recently reported acute infections or vaccinations. Only Caucasian adults living in Nashville, Tennessee, USA were represented among the donors. CD4+ T cells were enriched by magnetic negative selection, after which naive cells were positively selected on CD45RA and the negative fraction was taken as the memory subset. Blood was obtained by leukapheresis, after which PBMCs were separated by Ficoll-Histopaque density gradient centrifugation and cryopreserved in liquid nitrogen vapor phase. Analytical flow cytometry was used to check the purity and quantity of each magnetically sorted T cell population. Genomic DNA was isolated from every sorted fraction and measured by UV absorbance on a Nanodrop 2000c.

The data stem from a study of shared clonotypes between healthy human individuals (TCRdb year 2020). For the wider study: The cohort included three men and two women between 18 and 49 years of age. Per donor, three plates each were used for CD4 naive and CD4 memory, two for CD8 naive, and one for CD8 memory. To estimate repertoire size and how much clonotypes are shared between individuals, the study performed deep sequencing of blood TCR repertoires from roughly five healthy adults. To increase sequencing depth and limit assay-specific biases, different laboratories used diverse techniques to prepare libraries and sequence TCR repertoires. Leukapheresis yielded between about 0.9 and 9 billion PBMCs per donor.

Counted from cysteine to phenylalanine, this CDR3 has 15 amino acids. Only the CDR3 part of the read is kept: 45 bases, read in frame from the first base. The CDR1 and CDR2 encoded by the germline V gene are MRHNA and SNTAGT. Trimmed from V: 6 bases; trimmed from J: 5 bases; junction bases lacking a gene match: 6. On the study overall, not on this receptor specifically: Incomplete sequencing was indicated by rarefaction of sorted-subset datasets, despite the large sequencing depth. The genetic and exposure-history diversity represented was limited by the small number of donors. Sharing across a handful of donors was observed for around 5% of naive CD4, 3.5% of naive CD8, 2% to 2.5% of memory CD4, and around 0.4% of memory CD8 clonotypes. Sampling was limited to blood, and TCR repertoires in tissue likely differ from TCR repertoires in blood. Compared with non-shared clonotypes, clonotypes shared by all four sorted-subset donors had higher generation probabilities. Based on pairwise subsampling, the degree of clonotype sharing among donors was expected to be affected by sequencing depth. Larger estimated clonotype richness was generally found for naive subsets than for memory subsets.

Using the deep immunoSEQ assay, TCR CDR3 regions were amplified from genomic DNA by multiplex PCR. Extracted genomic DNA from each cell subset was spread evenly across all wells of several immunoSEQ 96-well plates, with each plate serving as a replicate. For sorted subsets, about 0.2 ug genomic DNA, equal to about 30,000 T cell genomes, was loaded into each replicate PCR. Purified libraries were measured with a Qubit 3.0 fluorometer, size-checked on a Bioanalyzer 2100, and measured again with the KAPA Library Quantification kit. Every immunoSEQ 96-well plate was sequenced on a dedicated single-read 150-cycle Illumina NextSeq 550 flow cell. Per the source publication's procedure: The immunoSEQ output contained only junctional sequences without quality scores, so filtering could not match that applied to full-length reads. To assign V/J genes and CDR3, sequences were annotated against IMGT germline references using PyIR, a Python wrapper for IgBLAST v1.9. Reads were filtered out if the reads had weak V/J assignments (E-value above 1e-6), no CDR3, stop codons, out-of-frame junctions, or ambiguous translated residues. V3J clonotypes were defined as sequences sharing an identical inferred V gene, J gene, and CDR3 amino acid sequence. To compute the percentage overlap between repertoires, the number of shared unique clonotypes was divided by the size of the smaller repertoire. Three approaches were used to assess repertoire richness: RTK rarefaction, the Chao1 estimator, and Recon v2.1 estimates of unobserved clonotypes. For all TCRbeta clonotypes obtained by the gDNA method from a handful of donors, generation probabilities were computed with OLGA. TCRdb retrieved this table from immuneACCESS and kept in-frame rearrangements only. Not all clones are present; in checked studies, unresolved V genes account for under half, and no reason is known for the remainder. The DNA was the basis for D and trimming; V, J and clone size are from that table. The table for this sample lists about 2.4 million clones; approximately 94% of them were counted only once. The top ten clones comprise about 0.34% of the sample.

The rearrangement joined TRBV6-4 to TRBJ2-1, with 11 junctional bases fitting TRBD2. Material: naive CD4+ T cells from PBMCs. The cell subset or site label on this specimen signifies: CD45RA+ positively selected. This TCR was recovered from a man younger than 35 in good health. Some clones in this sample may be carry-over from other donors' samples. The DNA reads TGTGCCAGCAGGCACACTAGCGGGAGAAACAATGAGCAGTTCTTC. Its amino acids are CASRHTSGRNNEQFF.